What follows describes a single T cell receptor beta chain. This sample stems from a study of blood T cell repertoires in COVID-19. About the study: The United States, Italy and Spain were the sources of the acute and convalescent COVID-19 samples. T cells, B-cell-depleted T cells, or PBMCs supplied cDNA or gDNA.

There are 16 residues in the CDR3. Germline V CDR1 and CDR2: SGHNT, YENEEA. Trimming pared 1 base from V and 4 bases from J, leaving 15 bases between. Measured with immunoSEQ multiplex PCR; TCRdb has only the in-frame clones, and not every one. The profile shows some 390,000 clones, more than 85% of them singletons. The material sequenced was peripheral blood. The TCR originated in a human donor in a cohort sampled during active COVID-19. The V call is TRBV11-3, the J call TRBJ2-3; tentative D call: TRBD2 (6 bases). The CDR3 protein is CASSLGLVPEADTQYF. CDR3 coding DNA: TGTGCCAGCAGCTTAGGACTAGTACCCGAGGCAGATACGCAGTATTTT.